This TCR beta chain emerged from a study of blood T cell repertoires in COVID-19. Using immunoSEQ multiplex PCR, the repertoire was profiled, and TCRdb retains in-frame clones only, with some absent. The sample holds approximately 100,000 clones, approximately 85% seen once. The CDR3 length is 15 residues. Germline V gives CDR1 SGHRS, CDR2 YFSETQ. With V trimmed by 6 bases and J by 4 bases, 8 bases remained unmatched. Sequencing was performed on peripheral blood. This receptor was taken from a human donor in a cohort sampled during active COVID-19. The rearrangement uses TRBV5-1 and TRBJ2-1, with 9 bases lining up with TRBD1. The CDR3 loop is CASTGRDRDYNEQFF. DNA of the CDR3: TGCGCCAGCACCGGACGGGACAGGGATTACAATGAGCAGTTCTTC.